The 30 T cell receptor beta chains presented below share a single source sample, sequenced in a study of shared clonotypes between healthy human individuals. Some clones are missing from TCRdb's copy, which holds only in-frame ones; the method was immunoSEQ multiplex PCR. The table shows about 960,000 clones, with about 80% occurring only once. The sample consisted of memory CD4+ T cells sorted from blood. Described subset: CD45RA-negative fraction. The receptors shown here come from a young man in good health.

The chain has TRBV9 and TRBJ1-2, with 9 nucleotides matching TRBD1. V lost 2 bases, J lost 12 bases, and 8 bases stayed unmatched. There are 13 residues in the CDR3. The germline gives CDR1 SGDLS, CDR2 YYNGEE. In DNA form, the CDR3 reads TGTGCCAGCAGCGTCCCGGGACAGGGTATTCACACCTTC. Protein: CASSVPGQGIHTF.

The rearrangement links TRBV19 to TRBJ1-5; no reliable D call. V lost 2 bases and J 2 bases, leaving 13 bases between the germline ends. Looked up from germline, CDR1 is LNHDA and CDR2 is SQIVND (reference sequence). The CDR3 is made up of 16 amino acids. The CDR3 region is CASSINSFMGNQPQHF. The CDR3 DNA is TGTGCCAGTAGTATAAACAGCTTCATGGGCAATCAGCCCCAGCATTTT.

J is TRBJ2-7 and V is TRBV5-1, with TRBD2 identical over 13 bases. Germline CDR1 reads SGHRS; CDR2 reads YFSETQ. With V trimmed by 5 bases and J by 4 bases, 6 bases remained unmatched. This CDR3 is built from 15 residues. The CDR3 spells CASRQLAGGPYEQYF. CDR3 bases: TGCGCCAGCAGGCAACTAGCGGGAGGGCCTTACGAGCAGTACTTC.

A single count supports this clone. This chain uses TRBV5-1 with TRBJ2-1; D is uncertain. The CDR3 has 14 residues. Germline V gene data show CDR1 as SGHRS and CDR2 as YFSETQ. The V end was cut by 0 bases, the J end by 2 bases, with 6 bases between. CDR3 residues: CASSLGAPYNEQFF. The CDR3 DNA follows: TGCGCCAGCAGCTTGGGGGCGCCCTACAATGAGCAGTTCTTC.

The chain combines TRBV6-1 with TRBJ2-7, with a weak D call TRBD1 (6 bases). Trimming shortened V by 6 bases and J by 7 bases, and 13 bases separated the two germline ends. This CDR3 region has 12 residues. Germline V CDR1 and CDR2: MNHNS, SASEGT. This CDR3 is CASRDSLVEQYF. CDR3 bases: TGTGCCAGCAGGGACAGTCTGGTAGAGCAGTACTTC.

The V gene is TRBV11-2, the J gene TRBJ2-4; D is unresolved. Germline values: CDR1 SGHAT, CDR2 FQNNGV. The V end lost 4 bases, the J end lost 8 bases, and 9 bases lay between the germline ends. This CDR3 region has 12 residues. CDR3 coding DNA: TGTGCCAGCAGCTCGACCGGTGACATTCAGTACTTC. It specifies CASSSTGDIQYF.

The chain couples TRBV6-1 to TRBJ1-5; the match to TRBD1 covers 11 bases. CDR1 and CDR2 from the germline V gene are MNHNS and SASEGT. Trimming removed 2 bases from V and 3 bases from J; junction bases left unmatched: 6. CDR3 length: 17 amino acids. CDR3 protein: CASSERTGGADNQPQHF. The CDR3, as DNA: TGTGCCAGCAGTGAACGGACAGGGGGCGCCGACAATCAGCCCCAGCATTTT.

CDR3 nucleotide sequence: TGTGCCAGCAGCTTGGTTCTCTTGAGCTCCTACGAGCAGTACTTC. Translation: CASSLVLLSSYEQYF. The chain employs TRBV7-8 and TRBJ2-7; D unclear. The germline V gene encodes CDR1 SGHVS and CDR2 FQNEAQ. CDR3 length equals 15 residues. Trimming took off 3 bases at V and 0 bases at J, with 12 bases between the two ends.

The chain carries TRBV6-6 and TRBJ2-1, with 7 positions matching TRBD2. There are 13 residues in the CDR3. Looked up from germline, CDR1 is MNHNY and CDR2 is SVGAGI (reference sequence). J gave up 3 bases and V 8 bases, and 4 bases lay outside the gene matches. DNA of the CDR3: TGTGCCAGCTCAGGGACTATCTACAATGAGCAGTTCTTC. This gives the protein CASSGTIYNEQFF.

CDR3 coding DNA: TGTGCCAGCAGCGGAGAGGGGGACAGGGTAAATGAGCAGTTCTTC. Protein: CASSGEGDRVNEQFF. The chain carries TRBV6-1 and TRBJ2-1; 9 bases are shared with TRBD1. V was pared by 6 bases and J by 7 bases, with 10 bases of the junction left unmatched. CDR3 length: 15 amino acids. Germline V gene data show CDR1 as MNHNS and CDR2 as SASEGT.

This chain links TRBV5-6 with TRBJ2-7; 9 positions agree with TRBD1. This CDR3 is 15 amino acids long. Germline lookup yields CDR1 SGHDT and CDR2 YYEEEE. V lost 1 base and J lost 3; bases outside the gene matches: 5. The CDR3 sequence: CASSLQGTGYYEQYF. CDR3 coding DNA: TGTGCCAGCAGCTTGCAAGGGACAGGGTACTACGAGCAGTACTTC.

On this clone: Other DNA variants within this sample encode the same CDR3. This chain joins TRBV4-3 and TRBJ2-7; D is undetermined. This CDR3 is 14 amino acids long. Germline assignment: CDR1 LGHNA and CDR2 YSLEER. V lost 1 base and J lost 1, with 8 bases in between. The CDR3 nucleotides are TGCGCCAGCAGCCAAGGACGCGGATCCTACGAGCAGTACTTC. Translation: CASSQGRGSYEQYF.

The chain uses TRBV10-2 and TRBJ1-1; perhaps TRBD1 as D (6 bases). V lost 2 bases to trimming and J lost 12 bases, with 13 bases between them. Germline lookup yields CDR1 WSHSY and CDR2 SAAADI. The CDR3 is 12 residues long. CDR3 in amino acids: CASSEGGGSTFF. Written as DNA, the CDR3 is TGCGCCAGCAGTGAGGGGGGCGGGAGCACTTTCTTT.

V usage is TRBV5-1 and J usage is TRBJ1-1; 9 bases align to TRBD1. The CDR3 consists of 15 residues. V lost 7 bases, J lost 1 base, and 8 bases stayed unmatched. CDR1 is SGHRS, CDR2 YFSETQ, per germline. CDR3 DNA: TGCGCCAGCGGTCCCGCGACAGGGGGGAACACTGAAGCTTTCTTT. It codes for CASGPATGGNTEAFF.

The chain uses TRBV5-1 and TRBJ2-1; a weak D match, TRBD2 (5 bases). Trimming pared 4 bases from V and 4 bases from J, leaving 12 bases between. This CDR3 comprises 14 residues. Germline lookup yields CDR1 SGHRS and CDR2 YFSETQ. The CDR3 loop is CASSGSLQYNEQFF. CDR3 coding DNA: TGCGCCAGCAGCGGGAGCCTACAATACAATGAGCAGTTCTTC.

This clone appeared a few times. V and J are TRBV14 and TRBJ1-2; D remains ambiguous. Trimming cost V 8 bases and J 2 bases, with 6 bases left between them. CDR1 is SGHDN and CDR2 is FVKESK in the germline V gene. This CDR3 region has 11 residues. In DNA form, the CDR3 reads TGTGCCAGCTCTATAAACTATGGCTACACCTTC. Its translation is CASSINYGYTF.

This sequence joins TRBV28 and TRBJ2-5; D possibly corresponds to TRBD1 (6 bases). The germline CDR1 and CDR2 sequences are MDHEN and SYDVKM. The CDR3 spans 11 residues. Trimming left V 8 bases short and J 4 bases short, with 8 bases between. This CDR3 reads CASAGAETQYF. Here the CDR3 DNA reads TGTGCCAGCGCAGGGGCAGAGACCCAGTACTTC.

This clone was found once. CDR3 nucleotide sequence: TGTGCCAGCAGCCCGCAGACAGGGACAACAACTAATGAAAAACTGTTTTTT. It specifies CASSPQTGTTTNEKLFF. The chain recombines TRBV7-2 with TRBJ1-4; 7 bases fit TRBD1. The CDR3 has 17 amino acids. The junction had 9 bases not matched to a gene; V was cut back by 5 bases and J by 0 bases. The germline CDR1 and CDR2 sequences are SGHTA and FQGNSA.

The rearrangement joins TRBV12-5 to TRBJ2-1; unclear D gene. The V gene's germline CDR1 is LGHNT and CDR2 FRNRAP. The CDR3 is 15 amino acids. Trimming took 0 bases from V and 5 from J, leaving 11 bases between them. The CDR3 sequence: CASGLVPSVNNEQFF. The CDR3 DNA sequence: TGTGCTAGTGGTTTGGTACCTTCGGTTAACAATGAGCAGTTCTTC.

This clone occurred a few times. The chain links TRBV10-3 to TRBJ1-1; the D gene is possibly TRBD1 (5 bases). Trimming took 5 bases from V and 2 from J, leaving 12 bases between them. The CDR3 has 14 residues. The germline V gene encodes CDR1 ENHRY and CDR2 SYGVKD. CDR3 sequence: CAISPGTSNTEAFF. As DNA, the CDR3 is TGTGCCATCAGTCCCGGGACTAGTAACACTGAAGCTTTCTTT.

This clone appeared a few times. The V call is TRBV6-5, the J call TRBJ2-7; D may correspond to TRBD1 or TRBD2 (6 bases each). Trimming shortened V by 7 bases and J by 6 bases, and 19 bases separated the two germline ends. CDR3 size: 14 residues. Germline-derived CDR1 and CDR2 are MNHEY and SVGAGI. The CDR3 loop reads CASKLSGALGEQYF. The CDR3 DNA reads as TGTGCCAGCAAGCTCTCGGGGGCGTTGGGCGAGCAGTACTTC.

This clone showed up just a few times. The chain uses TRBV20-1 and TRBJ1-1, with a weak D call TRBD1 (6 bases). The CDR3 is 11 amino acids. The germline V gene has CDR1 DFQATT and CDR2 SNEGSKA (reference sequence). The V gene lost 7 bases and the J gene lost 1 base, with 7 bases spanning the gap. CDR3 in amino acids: CSVRGNTEAFF. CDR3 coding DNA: TGCAGTGTCAGGGGGAACACTGAAGCTTTCTTT.

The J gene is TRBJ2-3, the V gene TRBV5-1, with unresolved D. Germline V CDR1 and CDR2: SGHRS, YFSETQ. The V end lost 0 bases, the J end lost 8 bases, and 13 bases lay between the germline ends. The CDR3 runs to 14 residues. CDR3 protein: CASSLGQTYGTQYF. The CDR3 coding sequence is TGCGCCAGCAGCTTGGGCCAGACCTACGGTACGCAGTATTTT.

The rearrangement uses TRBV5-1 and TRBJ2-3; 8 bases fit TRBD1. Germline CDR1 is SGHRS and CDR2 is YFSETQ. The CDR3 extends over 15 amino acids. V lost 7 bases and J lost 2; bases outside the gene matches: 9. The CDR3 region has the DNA TGCGCCAGCCACCCCGGACAGGGATTCACAGATACGCAGTATTTT. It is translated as CASHPGQGFTDTQYF.

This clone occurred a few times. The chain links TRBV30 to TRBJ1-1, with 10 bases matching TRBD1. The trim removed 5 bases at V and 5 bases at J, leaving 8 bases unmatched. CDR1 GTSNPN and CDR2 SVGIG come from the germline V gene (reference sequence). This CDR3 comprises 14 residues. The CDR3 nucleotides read TGTGCCTGGGGGACAGGGGACTTTAGGACTGAAGCTTTCTTT. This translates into CAWGTGDFRTEAFF.

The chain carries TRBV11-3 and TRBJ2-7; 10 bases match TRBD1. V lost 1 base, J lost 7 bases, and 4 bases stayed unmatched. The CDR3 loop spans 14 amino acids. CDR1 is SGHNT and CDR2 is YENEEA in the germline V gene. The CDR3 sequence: CASSLGTGGSEQYF. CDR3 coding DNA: TGTGCCAGCAGCTTAGGGACAGGGGGTTCGGAGCAGTACTTC.

CDR3 in amino acids: CASSWGTSLETQYF. The CDR3 nucleotides are TGTGCCAGCAGTTGGGGGACTAGCTTGGAGACCCAGTACTTC. The V gene is TRBV6-5, the J gene TRBJ2-5; the match to TRBD2 covers 9 bases. The CDR3 extends over 14 amino acids. V was pared by 4 bases and J by 5 bases, with 5 bases of the junction left unmatched. Germline CDR1 is MNHEY and CDR2 is SVGAGI.

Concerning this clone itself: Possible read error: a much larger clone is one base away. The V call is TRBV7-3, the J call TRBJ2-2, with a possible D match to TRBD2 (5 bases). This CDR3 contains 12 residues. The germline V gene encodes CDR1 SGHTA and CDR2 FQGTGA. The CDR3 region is CASSFSPGELFF. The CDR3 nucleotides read TGTGCCAGCAGCTTCTCCCCCGGGGAGCTGTTCTTT.

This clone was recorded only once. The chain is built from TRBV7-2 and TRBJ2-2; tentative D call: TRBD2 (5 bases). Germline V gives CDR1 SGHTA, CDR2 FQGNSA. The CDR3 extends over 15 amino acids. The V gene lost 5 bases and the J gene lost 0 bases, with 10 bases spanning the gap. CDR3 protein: CASSPPGSNTGELFF. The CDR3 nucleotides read TGTGCCAGCAGCCCTCCGGGGTCGAACACCGGGGAGCTGTTTTTT.

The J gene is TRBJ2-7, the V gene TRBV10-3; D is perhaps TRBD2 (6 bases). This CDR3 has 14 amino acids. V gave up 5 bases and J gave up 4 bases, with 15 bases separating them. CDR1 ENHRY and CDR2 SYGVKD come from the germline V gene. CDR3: CAISTPGTQYEQYF. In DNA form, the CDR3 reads TGTGCCATCAGTACCCCAGGGACTCAGTACGAGCAGTACTTC.